The clone carrying this T cell receptor beta chain was observed a single time. What it recognizes is unknown. 5'RACE primed at constant segments yielded TCR alpha and TCR beta cDNA libraries bearing sample barcodes and UMIs. TCRdb itself ran the 5' RACE reads through MiXCR, one entry per CDR3 protein. Of 350,000 to 400,000 distinct CDR3 sequences listed, 13% to 15% were seen once; the top ten hold about 22%. The sample originates from a study of T-cell memory formation after mild COVID-19. Study results and caveats: Contracting clones from day 15 to 85 showed balanced CD4/CD8; later expanders favored CD4+. For second-wave clones that peaked at day 37, SARS-CoV-2 specificity went unverified.

Looked up from germline, CDR1 is MGHRA and CDR2 is YSYEKL. This CDR3 is 15 amino acids long. V was shortened by 4 bases and J by 0 bases, with 13 bases between the two germline ends. The specimen sequenced was PBMCs or a T cell subset sorted from them (not recorded which). This clonotype was obtained from a young man who had mild COVID-19 (a few samples of this study predate the infection). Cell type and time point are not known. The rearrangement links TRBV4-1 to TRBJ2-7; possible D gene TRBD2, 6 bases. CDR3 sequence: CASSPGGLRSYEQYF. The CDR3 region has the DNA TGCGCCAGCAGCCCTGGGGGACTCCGCTCCTACGAGCAGTACTTC.